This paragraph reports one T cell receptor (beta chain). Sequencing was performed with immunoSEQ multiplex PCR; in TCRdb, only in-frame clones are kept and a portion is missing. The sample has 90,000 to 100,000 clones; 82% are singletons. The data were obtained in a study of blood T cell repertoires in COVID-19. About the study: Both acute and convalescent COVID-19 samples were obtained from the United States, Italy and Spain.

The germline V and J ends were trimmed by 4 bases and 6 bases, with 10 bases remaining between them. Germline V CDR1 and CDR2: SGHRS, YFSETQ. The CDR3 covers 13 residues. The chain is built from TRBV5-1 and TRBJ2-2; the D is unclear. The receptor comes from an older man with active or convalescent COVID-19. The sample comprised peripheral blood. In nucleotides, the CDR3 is TGCGCCAGCAGCCGTACGGCGGCCGGGGAGCTGTTTTTT. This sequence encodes CASSRTAAGELFF.